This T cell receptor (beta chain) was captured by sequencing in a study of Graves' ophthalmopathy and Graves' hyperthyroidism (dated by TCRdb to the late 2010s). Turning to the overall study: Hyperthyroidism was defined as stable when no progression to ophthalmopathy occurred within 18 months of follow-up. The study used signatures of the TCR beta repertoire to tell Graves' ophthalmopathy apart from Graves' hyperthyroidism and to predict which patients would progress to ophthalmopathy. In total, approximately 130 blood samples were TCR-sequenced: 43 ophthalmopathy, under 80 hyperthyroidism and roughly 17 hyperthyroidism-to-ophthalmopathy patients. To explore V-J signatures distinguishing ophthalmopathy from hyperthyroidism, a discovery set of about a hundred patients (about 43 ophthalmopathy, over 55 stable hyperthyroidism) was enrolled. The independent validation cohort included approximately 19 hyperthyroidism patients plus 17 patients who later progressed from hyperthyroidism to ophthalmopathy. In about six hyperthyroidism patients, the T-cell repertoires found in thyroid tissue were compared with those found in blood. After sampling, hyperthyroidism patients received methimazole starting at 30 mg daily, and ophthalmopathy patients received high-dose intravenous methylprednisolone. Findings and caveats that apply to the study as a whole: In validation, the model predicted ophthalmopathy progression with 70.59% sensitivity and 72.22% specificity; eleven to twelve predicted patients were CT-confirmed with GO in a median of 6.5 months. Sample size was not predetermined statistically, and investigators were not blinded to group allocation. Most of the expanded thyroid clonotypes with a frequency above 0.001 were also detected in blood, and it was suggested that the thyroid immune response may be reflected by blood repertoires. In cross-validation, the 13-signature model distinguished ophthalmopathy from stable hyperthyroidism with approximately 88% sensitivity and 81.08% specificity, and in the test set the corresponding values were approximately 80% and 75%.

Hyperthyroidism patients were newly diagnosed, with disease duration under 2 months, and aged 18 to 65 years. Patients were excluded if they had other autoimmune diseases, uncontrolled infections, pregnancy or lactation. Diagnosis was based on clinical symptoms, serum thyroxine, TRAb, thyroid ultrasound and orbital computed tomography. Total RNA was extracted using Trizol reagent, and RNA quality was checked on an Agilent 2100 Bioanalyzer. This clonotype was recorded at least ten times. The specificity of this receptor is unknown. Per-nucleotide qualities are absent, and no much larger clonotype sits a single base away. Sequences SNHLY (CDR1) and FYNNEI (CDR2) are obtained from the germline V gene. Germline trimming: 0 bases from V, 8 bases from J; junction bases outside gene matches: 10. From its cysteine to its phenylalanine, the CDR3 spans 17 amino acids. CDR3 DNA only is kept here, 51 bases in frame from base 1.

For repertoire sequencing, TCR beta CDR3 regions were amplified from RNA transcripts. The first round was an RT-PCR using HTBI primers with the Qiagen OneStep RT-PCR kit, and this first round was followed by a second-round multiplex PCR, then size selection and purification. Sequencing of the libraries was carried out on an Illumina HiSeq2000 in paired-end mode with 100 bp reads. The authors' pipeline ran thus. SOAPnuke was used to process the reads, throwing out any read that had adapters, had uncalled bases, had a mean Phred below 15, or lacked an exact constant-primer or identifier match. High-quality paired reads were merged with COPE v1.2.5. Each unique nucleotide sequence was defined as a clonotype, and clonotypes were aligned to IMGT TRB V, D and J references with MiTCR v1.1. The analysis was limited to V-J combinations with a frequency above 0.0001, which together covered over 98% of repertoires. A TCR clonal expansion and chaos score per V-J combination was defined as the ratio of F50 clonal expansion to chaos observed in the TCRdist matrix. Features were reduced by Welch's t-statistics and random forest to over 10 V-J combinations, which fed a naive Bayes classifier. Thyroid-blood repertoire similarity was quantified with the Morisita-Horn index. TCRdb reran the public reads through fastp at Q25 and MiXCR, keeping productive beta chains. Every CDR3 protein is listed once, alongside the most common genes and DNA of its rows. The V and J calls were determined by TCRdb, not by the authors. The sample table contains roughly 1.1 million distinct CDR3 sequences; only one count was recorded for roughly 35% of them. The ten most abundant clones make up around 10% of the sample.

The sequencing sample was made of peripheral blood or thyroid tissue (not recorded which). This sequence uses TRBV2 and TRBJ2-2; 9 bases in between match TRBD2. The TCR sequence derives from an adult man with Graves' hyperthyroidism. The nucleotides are TGTGCCAGCAGTGAAGCGCTCAGCGGGGGGTCAGGAGGGGAGCTGTTTTTT. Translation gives CASSEALSGGSGGELFF. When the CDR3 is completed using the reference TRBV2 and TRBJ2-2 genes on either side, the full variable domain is EPEVTQTPSHQVTQMGQEVILRCVPISNHLYFYWYRQILGQKVEFLVSFYNNEISEKSEIFDDQFSVERPDGSNFTLKIRSTKLEDSAMYFCASSEALSGGSGGELFFGEGSRLTVL.